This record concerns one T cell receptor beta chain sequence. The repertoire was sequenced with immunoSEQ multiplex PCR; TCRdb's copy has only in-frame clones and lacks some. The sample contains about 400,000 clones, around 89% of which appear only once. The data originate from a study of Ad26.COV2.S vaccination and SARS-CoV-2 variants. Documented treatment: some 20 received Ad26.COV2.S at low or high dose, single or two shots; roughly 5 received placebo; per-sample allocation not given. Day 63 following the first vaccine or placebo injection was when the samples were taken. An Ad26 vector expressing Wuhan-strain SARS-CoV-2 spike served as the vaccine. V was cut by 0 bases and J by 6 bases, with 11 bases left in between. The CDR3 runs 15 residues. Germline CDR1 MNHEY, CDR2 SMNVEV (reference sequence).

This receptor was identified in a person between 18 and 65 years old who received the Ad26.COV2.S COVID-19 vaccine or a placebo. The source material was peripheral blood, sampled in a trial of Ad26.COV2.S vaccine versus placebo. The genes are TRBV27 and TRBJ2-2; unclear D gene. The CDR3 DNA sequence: TGTGCCAGCAGTTTATCCACACCAGGCCCCGGGGAGCTGTTTTTT. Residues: CASSLSTPGPGELFF.